This T cell receptor beta chain stems from a study of beta chain features in type 1 diabetes. At the level of the study: Across the samples, some 98,000,000 sorted cells were examined in total. Whole-study results and caveats: Junctions at VDJ sites from type 1 diabetes patients had fewer insertions and more deletions. TCRB CDR3 length was moderately but significantly reduced in all four CD4+ subsets of Type 1 diabetes patients.

Each of the CD4+ naive, central memory, regulatory and stem cell-like memory populations was sorted via CD45RO/CCR7/CD25/CD127/CD95/CD27. The germline gives CDR1 SGDLS, CDR2 YYNGEE. V dropped 2 bases and J dropped 7; count of bases not matched to a gene: 6. This CDR3 spans 15 amino acids. This clone was detected only a few times. The antigen remains undetermined. Expressed TCRB transcripts got sequenced, as all isolated RNA was reverse transcribed. Here immunoSEQ multiplex PCR was the method, and the copy in TCRdb shows in-frame clones only, minus some. The table has some 330,000 clones, roughly 13% seen once; the top ten hold roughly 0.0097%.

This clonotype originated in a woman aged 18-30 years with type 1 diabetes. This chain connects TRBV9 to TRBJ2-1; 10 nucleotides align to TRBD2. The source material was naive CD4+ T cells from blood. CDR3 sequence (DNA): TGTGCCAGCAGCGTCGGACTAGCGGATTTGAATGAGCAGTTCTTC. The encoded protein is CASSVGLADLNEQFF.